This T cell receptor beta chain was retrieved from a study of regulatory T cells in long-lasting Graves disease. Construction of TCR beta libraries relied on iRepertoire HTBI primers and on Arm-PCR targeting CDR3 regions. Each CDR3 protein is one row after TCRdb ran MiXCR on the multiplex PCR reads. The table includes around 470,000 distinct CDR3 sequences, 12% to 15% detected once. CDR3 length: 15 amino acids. Germline V gene sequence: CDR1 LNHDA, CDR2 SQIVND (reference sequence). Trimming took off 6 bases at V and 4 bases at J, with 19 bases between the two ends. Noted time point: newly diagnosed GD, antithyroid drugs for less than 3 months. Construction of the TCR library relied on RNA isolated from PBMCs. These data also featured in a second study, about T cells in Graves' hyperthyroidism and ophthalmopathy.

The receptor comes from a woman in her forties or fifties with Graves disease. V gene TRBV19 combines with J gene TRBJ2-7, with D maybe TRBD1 (6 bases). Here the sequenced sample was peripheral blood mononuclear cells (PBMCs), taken at new diagnosis, from a patient treated with antithyroid drugs. Written as DNA, the CDR3 is TGTGCCAGTAGAACGCAGGGGACACCCCTTTACGAGCAGTACTTC. Its protein is CASRTQGTPLYEQYF.